The count of the clone carrying this T cell receptor beta chain is one. Its specificity is not known. The data stem from a study of shared clonotypes between healthy human individuals. Findings and caveats of the study: For sorted subsets, rarefaction showed incomplete sequencing despite large depth.

The CDR3 has 16 residues. V was pared by 2 bases and J by 0 bases, with 11 bases between. Germline CDR1 and CDR2: SGHNT and YYREEE (reference sequence). TCRdb keeps only in-frame clones here, not all; method: immunoSEQ multiplex PCR. The sample carries 2.3 million or so clones, approximately 95% recorded once. Sequencing was carried out using naive CD4+ T cells from PBMCs. Noted subset: CD45RA+ positively selected. The chain has TRBV5-4 and TRBJ2-2; D not resolved. The clonotype was recovered from a man aged 18 to 29 in good health. Some clones in this sample may be carry-over from other donors' samples. The CDR3 loop reads CASSFFSPSNTGELFF. CDR3 nucleotides: TGTGCCAGCAGCTTTTTTTCACCGTCGAACACCGGGGAGCTGTTTTTT.